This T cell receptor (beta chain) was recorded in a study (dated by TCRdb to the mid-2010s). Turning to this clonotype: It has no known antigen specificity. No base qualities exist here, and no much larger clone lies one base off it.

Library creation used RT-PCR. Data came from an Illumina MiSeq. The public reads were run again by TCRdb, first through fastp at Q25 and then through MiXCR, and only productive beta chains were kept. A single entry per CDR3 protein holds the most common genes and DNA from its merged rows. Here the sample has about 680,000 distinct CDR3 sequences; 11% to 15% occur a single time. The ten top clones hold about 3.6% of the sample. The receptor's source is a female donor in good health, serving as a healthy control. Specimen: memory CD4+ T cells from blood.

CDR3 sequence: CASSPGVGAGANVLTF. The nucleotide sequence reads as follows: TGTGCCAGCAGTCCGGGAGTCGGGGCTGGGGCCAACGTCCTGACTTTC. The chain joins TRBV12-3 or TRBV12-4 to TRBJ2-6; possibly the D gene is TRBD2, per 6 matching bases. The germline ends are 13 bases apart after V is trimmed by 5 bases and J by 2 bases. The CDR3, cysteine through phenylalanine, is 16 amino acids long. Of all the DNA, just the CDR3 is kept, 48 bases in frame from base 1.